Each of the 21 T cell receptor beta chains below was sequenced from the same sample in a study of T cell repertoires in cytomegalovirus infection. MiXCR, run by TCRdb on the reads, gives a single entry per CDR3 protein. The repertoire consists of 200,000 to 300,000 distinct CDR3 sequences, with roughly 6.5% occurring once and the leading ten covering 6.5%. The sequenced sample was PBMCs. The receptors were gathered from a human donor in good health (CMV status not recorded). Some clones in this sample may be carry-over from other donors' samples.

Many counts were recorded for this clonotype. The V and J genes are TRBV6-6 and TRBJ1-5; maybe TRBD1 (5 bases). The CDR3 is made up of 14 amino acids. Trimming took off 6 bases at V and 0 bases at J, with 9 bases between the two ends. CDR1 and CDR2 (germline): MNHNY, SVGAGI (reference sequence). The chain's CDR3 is CASSKGYSNQPQHF. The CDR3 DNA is TGTGCCAGCAGCAAGGGGTATAGCAATCAGCCCCAGCATTTT.

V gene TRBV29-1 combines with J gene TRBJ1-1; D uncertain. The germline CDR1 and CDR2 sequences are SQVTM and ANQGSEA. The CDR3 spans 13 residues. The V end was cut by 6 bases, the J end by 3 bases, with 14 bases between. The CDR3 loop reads CSVGPPSDTEAFF. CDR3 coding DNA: TGCAGCGTCGGGCCGCCTTCTGACACTGAAGCTTTCTTT.

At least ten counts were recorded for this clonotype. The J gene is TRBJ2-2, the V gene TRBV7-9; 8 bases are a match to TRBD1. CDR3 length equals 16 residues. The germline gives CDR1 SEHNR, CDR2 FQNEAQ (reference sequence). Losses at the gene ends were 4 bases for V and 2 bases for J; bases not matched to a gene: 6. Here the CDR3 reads CASSSLTGDNTGELFF. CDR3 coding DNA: TGTGCCAGCAGCTCCTTGACAGGGGACAACACCGGGGAGCTGTTTTTT. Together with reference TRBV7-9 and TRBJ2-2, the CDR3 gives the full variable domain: DTGVSQNPRHKITKRGQNVTFRCDPISEHNRLYWYRQTLGQGPEFLTYFQNEAQLEKSRLLSDRFSAERPKGSFSTLEIQRTEQGDSAMYLCASSSLTGDNTGELFFGEGSRLTVL.

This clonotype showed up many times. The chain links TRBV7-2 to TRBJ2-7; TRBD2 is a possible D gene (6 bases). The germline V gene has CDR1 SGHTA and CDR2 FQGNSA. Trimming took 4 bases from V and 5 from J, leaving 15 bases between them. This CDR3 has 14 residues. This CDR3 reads CASSSDGTLDEQYF. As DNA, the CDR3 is TGTGCCAGCAGCTCCGACGGGACTTTGGACGAGCAGTACTTC.

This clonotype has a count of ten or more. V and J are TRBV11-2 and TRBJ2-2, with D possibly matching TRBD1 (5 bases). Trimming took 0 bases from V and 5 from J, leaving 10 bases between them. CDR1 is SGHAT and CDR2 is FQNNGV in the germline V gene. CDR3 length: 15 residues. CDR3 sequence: CASSLDDSSTGELFF. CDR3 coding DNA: TGTGCCAGCAGCTTAGATGACAGCTCAACCGGGGAGCTGTTTTTT.

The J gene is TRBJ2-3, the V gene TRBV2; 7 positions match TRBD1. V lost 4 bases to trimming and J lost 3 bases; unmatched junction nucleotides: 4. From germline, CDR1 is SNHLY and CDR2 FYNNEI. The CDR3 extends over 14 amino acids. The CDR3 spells CASSGGGVTDTQYF. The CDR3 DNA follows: TGTGCCAGCAGTGGAGGGGGCGTTACAGATACGCAGTATTTT.

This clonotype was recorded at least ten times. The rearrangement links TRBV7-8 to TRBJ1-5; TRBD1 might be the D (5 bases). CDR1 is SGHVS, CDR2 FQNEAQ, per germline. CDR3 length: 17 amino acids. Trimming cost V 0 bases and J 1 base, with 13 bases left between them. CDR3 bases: TGTGCCAGCAGCTTAGCAGCGGGACGGGAGAGCAATCAGCCCCAGCATTTT. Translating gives CASSLAAGRESNQPQHF.

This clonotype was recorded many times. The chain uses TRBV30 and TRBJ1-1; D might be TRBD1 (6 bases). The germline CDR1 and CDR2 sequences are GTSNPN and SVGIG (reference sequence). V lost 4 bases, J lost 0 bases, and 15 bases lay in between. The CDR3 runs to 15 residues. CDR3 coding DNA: TGTGCCTGGAAAGGGGAAGACAGGTTGAACACTGAAGCTTTCTTT. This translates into CAWKGEDRLNTEAFF.

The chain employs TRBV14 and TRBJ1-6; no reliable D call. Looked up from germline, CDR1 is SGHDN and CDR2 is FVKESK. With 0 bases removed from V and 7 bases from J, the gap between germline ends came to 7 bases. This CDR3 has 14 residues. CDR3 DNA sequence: TGTGCCAGCAGCCAAGATCAATCCAATTCACCCCTCCACTTT. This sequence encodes CASSQDQSNSPLHF.

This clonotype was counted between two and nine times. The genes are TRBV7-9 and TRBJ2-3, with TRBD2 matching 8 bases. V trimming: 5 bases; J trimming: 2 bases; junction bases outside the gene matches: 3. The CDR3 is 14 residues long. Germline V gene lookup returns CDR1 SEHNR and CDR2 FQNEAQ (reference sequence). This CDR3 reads CASSGTRHTDTQYF. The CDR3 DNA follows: TGTGCCAGCAGCGGGACTAGACACACAGATACGCAGTATTTT.

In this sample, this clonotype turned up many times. The CDR3 loop is CASSYQTKAFF. As DNA, the CDR3 is TGTGCCAGCAGTTACCAGACTAAAGCTTTCTTT. The gene calls are TRBV6-5 and TRBJ1-1; D remains ambiguous. The V and J ends lost 2 bases and 9 bases respectively, with 7 bases between them. Germline CDR1 is MNHEY and CDR2 is SVGAGI. The CDR3 contains 11 residues.

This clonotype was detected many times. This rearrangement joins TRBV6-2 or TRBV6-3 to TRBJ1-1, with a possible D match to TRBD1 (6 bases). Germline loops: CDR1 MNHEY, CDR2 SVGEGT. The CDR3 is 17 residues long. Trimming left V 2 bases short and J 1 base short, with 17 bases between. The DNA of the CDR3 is TGTGCCAGCAGTTACGGCGGGACACCTGGGGAGAACACTGAAGCTTTCTTT. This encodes CASSYGGTPGENTEAFF.

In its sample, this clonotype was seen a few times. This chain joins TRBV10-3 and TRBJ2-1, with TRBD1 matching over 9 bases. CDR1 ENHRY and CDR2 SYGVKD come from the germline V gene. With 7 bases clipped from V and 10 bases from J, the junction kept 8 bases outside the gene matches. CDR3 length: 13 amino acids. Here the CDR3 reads CAINEQGAQEQFF. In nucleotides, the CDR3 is TGTGCCATCAACGAACAGGGGGCGCAGGAGCAGTTCTTC.

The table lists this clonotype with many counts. CDR3 protein: CSVGGRNTGELFF. The CDR3 nucleotides are TGCAGCGTTGGCGGGAGGAACACCGGGGAGCTGTTTTTT. This chain connects TRBV29-1 to TRBJ2-2, with 7 bases identical to TRBD2. Germline CDR1 is SQVTM and CDR2 is ANQGSEA. Trimming removed 4 bases from V and 1 base from J; junction bases left unmatched: 0. The CDR3 sequence is 13 residues long.

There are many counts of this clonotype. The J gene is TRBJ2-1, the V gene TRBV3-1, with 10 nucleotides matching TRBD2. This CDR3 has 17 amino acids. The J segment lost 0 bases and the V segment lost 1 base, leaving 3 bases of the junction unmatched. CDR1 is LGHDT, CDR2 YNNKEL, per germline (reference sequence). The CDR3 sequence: CASSQGRTSGSYNEQFF. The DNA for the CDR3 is TGTGCCAGCAGCCAAGGTCGGACTAGCGGCTCCTACAATGAGCAGTTCTTC.

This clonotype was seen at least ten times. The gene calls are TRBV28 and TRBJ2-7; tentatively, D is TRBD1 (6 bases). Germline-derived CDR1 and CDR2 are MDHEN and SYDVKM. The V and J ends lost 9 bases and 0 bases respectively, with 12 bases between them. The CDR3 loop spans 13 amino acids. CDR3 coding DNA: TGTGCCAGTAAACAGGGATACTCCTACGAGCAGTACTTC. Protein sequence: CASKQGYSYEQYF.

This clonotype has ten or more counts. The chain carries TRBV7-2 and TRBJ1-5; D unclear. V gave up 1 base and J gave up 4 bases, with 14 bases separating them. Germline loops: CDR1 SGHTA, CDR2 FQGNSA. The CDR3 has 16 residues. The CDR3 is CASSLVGPGGNQPQHF. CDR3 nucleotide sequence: TGTGCCAGCAGCTTAGTCGGACCGGGTGGTAATCAGCCCCAGCATTTT.

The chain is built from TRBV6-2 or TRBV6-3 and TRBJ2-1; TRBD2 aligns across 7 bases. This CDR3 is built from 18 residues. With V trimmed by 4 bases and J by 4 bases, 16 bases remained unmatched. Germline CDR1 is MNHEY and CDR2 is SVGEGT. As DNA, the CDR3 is TGTGCCAGCAGTTGGGGGGGACGAGGGAGGCACCGTTACAATGAGCAGTTCTTC. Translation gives CASSWGGRGRHRYNEQFF.

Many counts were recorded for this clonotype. CDR3 sequence: CASSAIGEGETQYF. In DNA, the CDR3 is TGTGCCAGCAGCGCCATCGGGGAAGGGGAGACCCAGTACTTC. The rearrangement joins TRBV7-9 to TRBJ2-5, with a possible D match to TRBD2 (5 bases). CDR1 SEHNR and CDR2 FQNEAQ come from the germline V gene (reference sequence). Trimming left V 5 bases short and J 5 bases short, with 15 bases between. CDR3 size: 14 residues.

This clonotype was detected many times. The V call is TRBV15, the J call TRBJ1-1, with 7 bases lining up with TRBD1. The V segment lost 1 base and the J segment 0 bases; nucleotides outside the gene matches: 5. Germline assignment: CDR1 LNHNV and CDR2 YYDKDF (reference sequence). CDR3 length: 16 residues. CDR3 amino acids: CATSRGRGYVNTEAFF. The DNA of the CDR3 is TGTGCCACCAGCAGAGGCAGGGGGTACGTGAACACTGAAGCTTTCTTT.

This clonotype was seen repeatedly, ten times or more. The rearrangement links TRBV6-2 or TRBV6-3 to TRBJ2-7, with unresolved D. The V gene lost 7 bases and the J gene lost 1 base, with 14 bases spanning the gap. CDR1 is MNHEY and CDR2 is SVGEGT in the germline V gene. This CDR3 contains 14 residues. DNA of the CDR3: TGTGCCAGCACATACTGGCTTAATTCCTACGAGCAGTACTTC. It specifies CASTYWLNSYEQYF.